One sample yielded the 20 T cell receptor beta chains listed below, sequenced in a study of beta chain features in type 1 diabetes. The entirety of the isolated RNA underwent reverse transcription, so expressed TCRB transcripts were sequenced. TCRdb's table, derived via immunoSEQ multiplex PCR, lists solely in-frame clones and lacks some. Of 80,000 to 90,000 clones listed, around a third are singletons. The sample comprised stem cell memory CD4+ T cells from blood. The receptors here all came from a woman aged 18-29 years in good health.

This clone was detected only a few times. The rearrangement uses TRBV5-1 and TRBJ2-1; TRBD2 agrees at 11 bases. The CDR3 is 16 amino acids. Germline V CDR1 and CDR2: SGHRS, YFSETQ. Losses at the gene ends were 1 base for V and 7 bases for J; bases not matched to a gene: 7. CDR3 in amino acids: CASSLFRTSGSNEQFF. CDR3 bases: TGCGCCAGCAGCTTGTTCCGCACTAGCGGGAGTAATGAGCAGTTCTTC.

J is TRBJ1-2 and V is TRBV7-2, with no clear D. Germline CDR1 is SGHTA and CDR2 is FQGNSA. The CDR3 is 14 residues long. V was shortened by 1 base and J by 1 base, with 7 bases between the two germline ends. CDR3 loop: CASSLGGSNYGYTF. The CDR3 bases are TGTGCCAGCAGCTTAGGTGGCAGTAACTATGGCTACACCTTC.

CDR3 amino acids: CASSFTAGAPTGELFF. Here the CDR3 DNA reads TGTGCCAGCAGTTTCACGGCGGGGGCTCCCACCGGGGAGCTGTTTTTT. The chain carries TRBV27 and TRBJ2-2, with a tentative D call TRBD2 (7 bases). The CDR3 runs to 16 residues. The germline V gene has CDR1 MNHEY and CDR2 SMNVEV (reference sequence). The V end lost 3 bases, the J end lost 4 bases, and 15 bases lay between the germline ends.

This sequence joins TRBV6-6 and TRBJ1-2; a possible D gene is TRBD1 (6 bases). Germline V lookup: CDR1 MNHNY, CDR2 SVGAGI (reference sequence). V lost 6 bases and J lost 1, with 12 bases in between. The CDR3 extends over 14 amino acids. CDR3 sequence reads: CASSRRTDNYGYTF. DNA for the CDR3: TGTGCCAGCAGCCGTCGGACAGATAACTATGGCTACACCTTC.

This clone turned up a few times. The chain recombines TRBV7-2 with TRBJ1-5; 7 positions match TRBD1. The V gene end was trimmed by 1 base and the J gene end by 5 bases; junction bases not matched to a gene: 5. This CDR3 has 15 residues. The germline V gene encodes CDR1 SGHTA and CDR2 FQGNSA. CDR3 sequence: CASSLGQGVYQPQHF. CDR3 in DNA: TGTGCCAGCAGCTTAGGGCAGGGGGTGTATCAGCCCCAGCATTTT.

The chain uses TRBV30 and TRBJ1-5, with a possible D match to TRBD1 (5 bases). V lost 2 bases to trimming and J lost 5 bases, with 10 bases between them. Germline loops: CDR1 GTSNPN, CDR2 SVGIG (reference sequence). CDR3 size: 13 residues. The CDR3 DNA is TGTGCCTGGAGTCTTCAGGGTGATCAGCCCCAGCATTTT. It is translated as CAWSLQGDQPQHF.

The rearrangement uses TRBV4-1 and TRBJ1-1; 7 nucleotides align to TRBD1. The germline V gene has CDR1 MGHRA and CDR2 YSYEKL. The CDR3 has 16 residues. Trimming took 1 base from V and 7 from J; bases not matched to a gene: 12. The CDR3 is CASSQASIQGFGEAFF. The CDR3 DNA reads as TGCGCCAGCAGCCAAGCTTCTATACAGGGGTTTGGTGAAGCTTTCTTT.

V is TRBV2 and J is TRBJ2-2, with TRBD2 matching 7 bases. With 2 bases clipped from V and 4 bases from J, the junction kept 1 base outside the gene matches. There are 14 residues in the CDR3. Germline V gene lookup returns CDR1 SNHLY and CDR2 FYNNEI. CDR3 coding DNA: TGTGCCAGCAGTGAATGGGGGGGCACCGGGGAGCTGTTTTTT. Translating gives CASSEWGGTGELFF.

The sample holds a few counts of this clone. The J gene is TRBJ1-6, the V gene TRBV5-1, with 9 bases fitting TRBD1. With 1 base clipped from V and 10 bases from J, the junction kept 3 bases outside the gene matches. The germline V gene encodes CDR1 SGHRS and CDR2 YFSETQ. This CDR3 comprises 14 residues. The CDR3 region is CASSLRTGESPLHF. CDR3 nucleotides: TGCGCCAGCAGCTTGAGGACAGGGGAGTCACCCCTCCACTTT.

The rearrangement uses TRBV5-1 and TRBJ2-7; tentative D call: TRBD1 (6 bases). Germline CDR1 SGHRS, CDR2 YFSETQ. The V and J ends lost 4 bases and 2 bases respectively, with 10 bases between them. The CDR3 covers 13 residues. The DNA of the CDR3 is TGCGCCAGCAGCCCAGGGGTTGCCTACGAGCAGTACTTC. Encoded protein: CASSPGVAYEQYF.

The rearrangement links TRBV5-5 to TRBJ2-1; D is perhaps TRBD2 (6 bases). The germline V and J ends were trimmed by 0 bases and 6 bases, with 16 bases remaining between them. The V gene's germline CDR1 is SGHKS and CDR2 YYEKEE (reference sequence). The CDR3 consists of 16 residues. Written as DNA, the CDR3 is TGTGCCAGCAGCTTGGGGGCTAGCGTGAGGAGCAATGAGCAGTTCTTC. Translating gives CASSLGASVRSNEQFF.

This clone was observed many times. This chain uses TRBV7-9 with TRBJ2-7; D is uncertain. CDR3 length: 12 amino acids. Per germline, CDR1 SEHNR and CDR2 FQNEAQ (reference sequence). Trimming stripped 5 bases from V and 6 bases from J, with 11 bases between. The CDR3 sequence: CASSPGSPEQYF. Written as DNA, the CDR3 is TGTGCCAGCAGCCCAGGATCCCCCGAGCAGTACTTC.

V is TRBV6-1 and J is TRBJ1-2; D not resolved. The V gene's germline CDR1 is MNHNS and CDR2 SASEGT. Trimming left V 8 bases short and J 4 bases short, with 17 bases between. The CDR3 is 14 residues long. As DNA, the CDR3 is TGTGCCAGCGGTACTCCCCCGGTAGTCTATGGCTACACCTTC. Protein: CASGTPPVVYGYTF.

This clone was detected ten times or more. The chain uses TRBV29-1 and TRBJ2-3; D is uncertain. CDR1 is SQVTM, CDR2 ANQGSEA, per germline. CDR3 size: 13 residues. V lost 0 bases to trimming and J lost 5 bases, with 9 bases between them. CDR3 region: CSVEDRERDTQYF. In DNA form, the CDR3 reads TGCAGCGTTGAAGATCGAGAAAGAGATACGCAGTATTTT.

A few counts support this clone. The rearrangement uses TRBV7-9 and TRBJ2-3, with unresolved D. Germline values: CDR1 SEHNR, CDR2 FQNEAQ (reference sequence). Trimming left V 5 bases short and J 2 bases short, with 11 bases between. This CDR3 comprises 14 residues. The CDR3 DNA reads as TGTGCCAGCAGCCCCCCCAAGCCCACAGATACGCAGTATTTT. This sequence encodes CASSPPKPTDTQYF. The whole variable domain, filled in from reference TRBV7-9 and TRBJ2-3, reads DTGVSQNPRHKITKRGQNVTFRCDPISEHNRLYWYRQTLGQGPEFLTYFQNEAQLEKSRLLSDRFSAERPKGSFSTLEIQRTEQGDSAMYLCASSPPKPTDTQYFGPGTRLTVL.

The chain uses TRBV15 and TRBJ2-2; TRBD2 agrees at 9 bases. Germline CDR1 and CDR2: LNHNV and YYDKDF (reference sequence). The CDR3 extends over 17 amino acids. V was pared by 1 base and J by 4 bases, with 7 bases of the junction left unmatched. The chain's CDR3 is CATSRAGAGGLTGELFF. The CDR3 DNA reads TGTGCCACCAGCAGAGCTGGGGCGGGGGGGCTCACCGGGGAGCTGTTTTTT.

This chain connects TRBV9 to TRBJ2-3; tentatively, D is TRBD2 (6 bases). The V end was cut by 4 bases, the J end by 2 bases, with 17 bases between. The CDR3 is made up of 16 amino acids. Germline V CDR1 and CDR2: SGDLS, YYNGEE. The CDR3 sequence is CASSPRRDVYTDTQYF. CDR3 DNA sequence: TGTGCCAGCAGCCCTCGGAGGGATGTTTACACAGATACGCAGTATTTT.

This clone was observed a few times. V and J are TRBV7-2 and TRBJ2-1; D is uncertain. The V end was cut by 1 base, the J end by 4 bases, with 11 bases between. This CDR3 region has 15 residues. Looked up from germline, CDR1 is SGHTA and CDR2 is FQGNSA. As DNA, the CDR3 is TGTGCCAGCAGCTTAGGTCCGGGTCTTTACAATGAGCAGTTCTTC. Its protein product is CASSLGPGLYNEQFF.

This clone was observed a handful of times. This sequence joins TRBV5-8 and TRBJ2-1, with D possibly being TRBD2 (5 bases). Germline V gene sequence: CDR1 SGHTS, CDR2 YDEGEE. The V end lost 6 bases, the J end lost 0 bases, and 13 bases lay between the germline ends. The CDR3 has 15 residues. CDR3 in amino acids: CASIPSGSSYNEQFF. The CDR3 DNA is TGTGCCAGCATCCCCAGCGGAAGCTCCTACAATGAGCAGTTCTTC.

This clone was recorded at least ten times. The chain carries TRBV19 and TRBJ2-7; tentatively, D is TRBD2 (6 bases). Germline assignment: CDR1 LNHDA and CDR2 SQIVND (reference sequence). The CDR3 contains 13 residues. V shed 6 bases and J shed 3 bases, with 12 bases lying between them. The CDR3 DNA is TGTGCCAGTAGCACGGGACTCCTCTACGAGCAGTACTTC. Translating it yields CASSTGLLYEQYF.